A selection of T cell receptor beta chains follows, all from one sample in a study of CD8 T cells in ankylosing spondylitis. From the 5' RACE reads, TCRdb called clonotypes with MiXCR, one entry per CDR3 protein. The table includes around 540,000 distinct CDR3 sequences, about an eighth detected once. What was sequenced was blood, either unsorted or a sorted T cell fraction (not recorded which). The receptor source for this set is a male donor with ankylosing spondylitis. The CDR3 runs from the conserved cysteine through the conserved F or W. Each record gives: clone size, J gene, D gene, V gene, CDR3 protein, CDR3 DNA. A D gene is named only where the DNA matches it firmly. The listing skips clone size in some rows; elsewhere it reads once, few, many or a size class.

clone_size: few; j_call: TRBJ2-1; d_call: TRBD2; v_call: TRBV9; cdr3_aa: CASSVGTSSNNEQFF; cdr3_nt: TGTGCCAGCAGCGTAGGGACTAGCTCTAACAATGAGCAGTTCTTC
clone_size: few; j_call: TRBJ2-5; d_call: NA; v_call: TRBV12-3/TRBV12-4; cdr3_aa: CASNWGALRETQYF; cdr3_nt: TGTGCCAGCAATTGGGGGGCTCTGAGGGAGACCCAGTACTTC
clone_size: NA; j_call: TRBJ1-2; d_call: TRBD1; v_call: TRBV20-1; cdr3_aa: CSQTGVGYGYTF; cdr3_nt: TGCAGTCAGACAGGGGTAGGCTATGGCTACACCTTC
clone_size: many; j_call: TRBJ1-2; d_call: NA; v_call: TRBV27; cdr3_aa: CASSSRDYGYTF; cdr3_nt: TGTGCCAGCAGTTCCAGAGACTATGGCTACACCTTC
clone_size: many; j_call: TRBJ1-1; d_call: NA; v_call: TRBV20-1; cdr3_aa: CSARRGVDTEAFF; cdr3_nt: TGCAGTGCTAGACGGGGGGTGGACACTGAAGCTTTCTTT
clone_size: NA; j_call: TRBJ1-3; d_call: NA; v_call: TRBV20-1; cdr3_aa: CSASPKLTRSLGNTIYF; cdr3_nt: TGCAGTGCTAGTCCTAAATTGACTCGGTCCCTCGGAAACACCATATATTTT
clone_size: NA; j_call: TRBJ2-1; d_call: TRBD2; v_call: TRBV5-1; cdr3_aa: CASTRPASGRANEQFF; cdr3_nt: TGCGCCAGCACCCGGCCGGCTAGCGGGAGGGCCAATGAGCAGTTCTTC
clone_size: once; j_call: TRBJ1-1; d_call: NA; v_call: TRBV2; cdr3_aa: CASSVGPGVTEAFF; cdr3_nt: TGTGCCAGCAGTGTGGGGCCTGGCGTCACTGAAGCTTTCTTT
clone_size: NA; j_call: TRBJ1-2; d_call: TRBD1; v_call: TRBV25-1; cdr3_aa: CASRVGQGGYTF; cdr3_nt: TGTGCCAGCAGGGTAGGACAGGGGGGCTACACCTTC
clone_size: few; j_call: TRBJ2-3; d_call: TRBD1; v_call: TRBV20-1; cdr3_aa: CSARGDRANTDTQYF; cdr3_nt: TGCAGTGCTAGAGGGGACAGGGCAAACACAGATACGCAGTATTTT
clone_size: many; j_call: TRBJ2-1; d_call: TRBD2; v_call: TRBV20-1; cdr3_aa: CSAITSGSYNEQFF; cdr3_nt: TGCAGTGCAATAACTAGCGGGAGCTACAATGAGCAGTTCTTC
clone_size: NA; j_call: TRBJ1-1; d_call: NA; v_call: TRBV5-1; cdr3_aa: CASSTSSGLNTEAFF; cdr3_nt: TGCGCCAGCAGCACCAGTTCGGGGCTGAACACTGAAGCTTTCTTT
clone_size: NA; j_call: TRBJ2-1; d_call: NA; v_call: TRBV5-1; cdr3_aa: CASSPGKGFNEQFF; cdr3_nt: TGCGCCAGCAGCCCTGGCAAGGGTTTCAATGAGCAGTTCTTC
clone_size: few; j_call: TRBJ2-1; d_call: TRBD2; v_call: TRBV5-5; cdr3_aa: CASSSHRAGGSYNEQFF; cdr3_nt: TGTGCCAGCAGCTCCCACCGGGCGGGAGGGTCCTACAATGAGCAGTTCTTC
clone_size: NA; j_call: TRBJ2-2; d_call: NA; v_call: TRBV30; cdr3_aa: CAWSGTSDGGELFF; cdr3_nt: TGTGCCTGGTCCGGGACAAGCGATGGCGGGGAGCTGTTTTTT
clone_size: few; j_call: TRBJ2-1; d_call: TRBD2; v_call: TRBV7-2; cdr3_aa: CASSLASGTTAFGEQFF; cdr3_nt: TGTGCCAGCAGCTTAGCGAGTGGGACTACGGCCTTTGGTGAGCAGTTCTTC